The sequence of this T cell receptor beta chain was determined in a study of OX40 agonist ivuxolimab in advanced cancers. The overall study: Partial responses were achieved by three patients: one hepatocellular carcinoma, two cutaneous melanoma. Study-level results: The study observed clonal expansion of CD4+ and CD8+ blood T cells by week 6 at 0.1 to 3.0 mg/kg. Average numbers of expanded clones were greater in CD8+ T cells than in CD4+.

Sequencing was performed with immunoSEQ multiplex PCR; in TCRdb, only in-frame clones are kept and a portion is missing. Here the sample spans some 70,000 clones, approximately 86% being singletons. As for this clone: Its antigen is undetermined.

The germline V gene encodes CDR1 KGHSH and CDR2 LQKENI. Trimming removed 5 bases from V and 4 bases from J, with 21 bases in between. This CDR3 comprises 16 residues. The sample in question was CD4+ or CD8+ T cells sorted from blood, obtained in a trial of the OX40 agonist ivuxolimab. V usage is TRBV18 and J usage is TRBJ2-7; the D call may be TRBD1 or TRBD2 (6 bases each). The clonotype comes from an adult with an advanced solid tumor such as melanoma, head and neck, liver or kidney cancer. The CDR3 DNA is TGTGCCAGCTCAGTTTTTGGAGGGGGGCCCCTATACGAGCAGTACTTC. It codes for CASSVFGGGPLYEQYF.